Presented here are 13 T cell receptor beta chains from one specimen sequenced in a study of response to subunit inactivated influenza vaccine. TCRdb re-called the RT-PCR reads through MiXCR, storing one row per CDR3 protein. Of some 850,000 distinct CDR3 sequences in the sample, roughly 20% were seen once. The source material was PBMCs from blood, sampled 5 days after vaccination. These receptors originate from a man over 45 who received an inactivated influenza vaccine.

The table lists this clonotype with a count of one. The chain is built from TRBV28 and TRBJ2-3; a possible D gene is TRBD2 (7 bases). Germline CDR1 MDHEN, CDR2 SYDVKM. CDR3 length: 16 amino acids. The germline V and J ends were trimmed by 4 bases and 3 bases, with 17 bases remaining between them. The CDR3 spells CASSSGGWDKTDTQYF. The CDR3 DNA reads TGTGCCAGCAGTTCGGGAGGTTGGGACAAGACAGATACGCAGTATTTT.

This clonotype has ten or more counts. The chain is built from TRBV20-1 and TRBJ1-6; no clear D gene. Germline V CDR1 and CDR2: DFQATT, SNEGSKA (reference sequence). Trimming took off 1 base at V and 9 bases at J, with 19 bases between the two ends. The CDR3 spans 16 residues. In DNA, the CDR3 is TGCAGTGCTAGAGGGTTCCTCGGGCTAACTCTTTCACCCCTCCACTTT. It specifies CSARGFLGLTLSPLHF.

J is TRBJ1-1 and V is TRBV3-1, with unresolved D. V was clipped by 0 bases and J by 11 bases, with 13 bases between them. The CDR3 length is 13 residues. The germline gives CDR1 LGHDT, CDR2 YNNKEL (reference sequence). CDR3 sequence (DNA): TGTGCCAGCAGCCAAGAGGGCCGCACGGCGGCTTTCTTT. Protein: CASSQEGRTAAFF.

The chain employs TRBV20-1 and TRBJ2-3, with D maybe TRBD1 (7 bases). There are 15 residues in the CDR3. CDR1 is DFQATT and CDR2 is SNEGSKA in the germline V gene (reference sequence). V was shortened by 0 bases and J by 3 bases, with 13 bases between the two germline ends. CDR3 in DNA: TGCAGTGCTAGAGATGCCAGGGGGGTGACAGATACGCAGTATTTT. This gives the protein CSARDARGVTDTQYF.

The V call is TRBV7-8, the J call TRBJ2-2; 11 nucleotides line up with TRBD2. The germline V gene encodes CDR1 SGHVS and CDR2 FQNEAQ. The CDR3 totals 18 residues. J was trimmed by 4 bases and V by 5 bases; bases with no gene match: 12. CDR3 nucleotide sequence: TGTGCCAGCAGCGGATCCCTTAGCGGGAGGGCGGGCACCGGGGAGCTGTTTTTT. This sequence encodes CASSGSLSGRAGTGELFF.

This chain connects TRBV7-9 to TRBJ1-1; D is uncertain. Germline assignment: CDR1 SEHNR and CDR2 FQNEAQ (reference sequence). V was shortened by 1 base and J by 4 bases, with 4 bases between the two germline ends. The CDR3 is 12 amino acids. CDR3 in amino acids: CASSLGLTEAFF. Written as DNA, the CDR3 is TGTGCCAGCAGCTTAGGACTCACTGAAGCTTTCTTT.

V is TRBV3-1 and J is TRBJ2-7; maybe TRBD1 (5 bases). Per germline, CDR1 LGHDT and CDR2 YNNKEL (reference sequence). There are 15 residues in the CDR3. Trimming cost V 1 base and J 2 bases, with 12 bases left between them. The chain's CDR3 is CASSQVLTDTYEQYF. The CDR3 coding sequence is TGTGCCAGCAGCCAAGTACTGACAGACACCTACGAGCAGTACTTC.

This clonotype appeared a few times. V and J are TRBV12-3 or TRBV12-4 and TRBJ2-2; D call uncertain. The V gene lost 5 bases and the J gene lost 4 bases, with 11 bases spanning the gap. The CDR3 length is 14 residues. DNA of the CDR3: TGTGCCAGCAGTCGCCCCCCGCCCACCGGGGAGCTGTTTTTT. It yields the protein CASSRPPPTGELFF.

This clonotype was seen a handful of times. The chain recombines TRBV24-1 with TRBJ2-1; D gene ambiguous. Trimming removed 4 bases at V and 3 bases at J, with 9 bases between. Germline V CDR1 and CDR2: KGHDR, SFDVKD. The CDR3 is made up of 14 amino acids. The CDR3, as DNA: TGTGCCACCAGTGAAACCGGGCTCTACAATGAGCAGTTCTTC. Translating gives CATSETGLYNEQFF.

The chain joins TRBV12-3 or TRBV12-4 to TRBJ2-2, with 9 bases lining up with TRBD2. V was clipped by 5 bases and J by 5 bases; unmatched bases: 6. The CDR3 runs to 15 residues. This chain's CDR3 is CASSQTSGATGELFF. In DNA, the CDR3 is TGTGCCAGCAGTCAGACTAGCGGAGCGACCGGGGAGCTGTTTTTT.

The V gene is TRBV15, the J gene TRBJ2-7; 8 bases map to TRBD1. CDR1 is LNHNV and CDR2 is YYDKDF in the germline V gene (reference sequence). V lost 0 bases to trimming and J lost 9 bases; unmatched junction nucleotides: 16. The CDR3 sequence is 17 residues long. CDR3 region: CATSRDLGTGDPDGQYF. The CDR3 bases are TGTGCCACCAGCAGAGATTTAGGGACAGGAGATCCCGATGGGCAGTACTTC.

A few counts support this clonotype. This sequence joins TRBV10-3 and TRBJ2-1; 7 nucleotides line up with TRBD2. Looked up from germline, CDR1 is ENHRY and CDR2 is SYGVKD. Trimming took 4 bases from V and 6 from J; bases not matched to a gene: 6. The CDR3 consists of 14 residues. CDR3 sequence reads: CAISAELAINEQFF. The CDR3 nucleotides are TGTGCCATCAGTGCAGAACTAGCGATCAATGAGCAGTTCTTC.

This clonotype has a handful of counts. The V and J genes are TRBV7-2 and TRBJ2-7; D may be TRBD1 (6 bases). V was shortened by 5 bases and J by 1 base, with 15 bases between the two germline ends. The CDR3 is made up of 15 amino acids. Germline V gene lookup returns CDR1 SGHTA and CDR2 FQGNSA. CDR3 in amino acids: CASSHRQVLSYEQYF. In DNA form, the CDR3 reads TGTGCCAGCAGCCATCGACAGGTTTTGTCCTACGAGCAGTACTTC.